A single sample gave rise to the 6 T cell receptor beta chains below, sequenced in a study of blood T cell repertoires in COVID-19 (dated by TCRdb to 2020 to 2022). The protocol used for the library was the immunoSEQ multiplex PCR assay. The table was pulled from immuneACCESS by TCRdb, which kept in-frame rearrangements only. Such tables lose some clones; where checked, under half of the loss comes from unresolved V genes, and the rest has no known cause. This sample holds about 240,000 clones; roughly four fifths were observed only once. Clones ranked in the top ten supply around 9.6% of the sample. The sample consisted of peripheral blood. The receptors stem from a woman older than 75 with acute or convalescent COVID-19.

The V gene is TRBV27, the J gene TRBJ1-2, with D unresolved. V lost 5 bases, J lost 1 base, and 14 bases lay in between. The CDR3 is 15 residues long. Germline-derived CDR1 and CDR2 are MNHEY and SMNVEV (reference sequence). CDR3 coding DNA: TGTGCCAGCAGTCCCCTCTCCTCTCGTAACTATGGCTACACCTTC. Amino acids: CASSPLSSRNYGYTF.

The J gene is TRBJ1-1, the V gene TRBV6-6; D gene uncertain. The V gene lost 7 bases and the J gene lost 11 bases, with 17 bases spanning the gap. Germline V gene sequence: CDR1 MNHNY, CDR2 SVGAGI (reference sequence). The CDR3 spans 12 residues. The CDR3 DNA is TGTGCCAGCAATTGGGAGGGCCTGGAGGCTTTCTTT. This sequence encodes CASNWEGLEAFF.

The chain has TRBV4-2 and TRBJ1-1, with 7 bases identical to TRBD1. The V gene's germline CDR1 is LGHNA and CDR2 YNFKEQ. With 0 bases clipped from V and 3 bases from J, the junction kept 7 bases outside the gene matches. This CDR3 is built from 16 residues. The CDR3 bases are TGTGCCAGCAGCCAAGATAGGTCGACAGGGCACACTGAAGCTTTCTTT. Translated: CASSQDRSTGHTEAFF.

This chain uses TRBV19 with TRBJ1-2, with D possibly TRBD1 on 5 matching bases. The V gene lost 7 bases and the J gene lost 7 bases, with 10 bases spanning the gap. The CDR3 is 11 residues long. Per germline, CDR1 LNHDA and CDR2 SQIVND (reference sequence). The CDR3 sequence is CASMGGSGYTF. CDR3 bases: TGTGCCAGTATGGGGGGGTCTGGCTACACCTTC.

V and J are TRBV28 and TRBJ1-6; 9 bases line up with TRBD1. The V segment lost 7 bases and the J segment 9 bases; nucleotides outside the gene matches: 10. This CDR3 contains 15 residues. Germline-derived CDR1 and CDR2 are MDHEN and SYDVKM. The CDR3 bases are TGTGCCAGCATGATGGGGACAGGGATGAGTTCACCCCTCCACTTT. Amino acids: CASMMGTGMSSPLHF.

The rearrangement uses TRBV12-3 or TRBV12-4 and TRBJ1-1; 7 bases align to TRBD1. The CDR3 runs 13 residues. Losses at the gene ends were 8 bases for V and 3 bases for J; bases not matched to a gene: 6. The CDR3 DNA reads TGTGCCAGCCTTCTCGGACAGGACACTGAAGCTTTCTTT. This encodes CASLLGQDTEAFF.